This T cell receptor (beta chain) was sequenced during a study of shared clonotypes between healthy human individuals (dated by TCRdb to 2020 to 2022). With respect to the entire study: The cohort comprised a couple of women and a few men aged 18 to 49 years. Each donor's leukapheresis produced roughly between about 0.9 and 9.5 billion PBMCs. Libraries were prepared and TCR repertoires were sequenced by different laboratories using diverse techniques, in order to increase sequencing depth and limit assay-specific biases. For each donor, three plates each were used for CD4 naive and CD4 memory, two plates were used for CD8 naive, and one plate was used for CD8 memory. To estimate repertoire size and how much clonotype sharing occurs between individuals, the study deeply sequenced the blood TCR repertoires of roughly 5 healthy adults. On the study overall, not on this receptor specifically: The small number of donors limited the genetic and exposure-history diversity represented. Rarefaction of sorted-subset datasets indicated incomplete sequencing despite the large sequencing depth. Naive subsets generally had larger estimated clonotype richness than memory subsets did. Compared with non-shared clonotypes, the clonotypes found in all four sorted-subset donors had higher generation probabilities. Sampling was limited to blood, and TCR repertoires in tissue likely differ from TCR repertoires in blood. Across a handful of donors, approximately 5% of naive CD4, approximately 3.6% of naive CD8, under 2.5% of memory CD4, and about 0.44% of memory CD8 clonotypes were shared. Pairwise subsampling led to the expectation that sequencing depth would affect the degree of clonotype sharing among donors.

Notes on this clone: The antigen it recognizes is unknown. Base qualities were left out, and no much larger clone turns up one base away.

CDR1 and CDR2 were assigned from the germline V gene as SGHRS and YFSETQ. V lost 2 bases and J lost 6 bases; the stretch between them is 12 bases long. From the cysteine through the phenylalanine, the CDR3 covers 15 amino acids. Just the 45-base CDR3 DNA is kept, in frame starting at base 1. TCR CDR3 regions were amplified from genomic DNA by multiplex PCR using the deep immunoSEQ assay. Genomic DNA extracted from each cell subset was distributed evenly over all wells of several immunoSEQ 96-well plates, and each plate served as one replicate. For sorted subsets, around 200 ng genomic DNA, equal to about 30,000 T cell genomes, was loaded into each replicate PCR. Purified libraries were measured with a Qubit 3.0 fluorometer, size-checked on a Bioanalyzer 2100, and measured again with the KAPA Library Quantification kit. Every immunoSEQ 96-well plate was sequenced on a separate single-read 150-cycle Illumina NextSeq 550 flow cell. The published analysis was carried out like this. The immunoSEQ output contained only junctional sequences without quality scores, so filtering could not match that applied to full-length reads. To assign V/J genes and CDR3, sequences were annotated using PyIR, a Python wrapper for IgBLAST v1.9, with IMGT germline references. Reads were removed for weak V/J assignments (E-value above 1e-6), missing CDR3, stop codons, out-of-frame junctions, or ambiguous translated residues. V3J clonotypes were defined as sequences sharing the same inferred V gene, J gene, and CDR3 amino acid sequence. The percentage overlap between two repertoires was calculated by dividing the number of shared unique clonotypes by the size of the smaller repertoire. Richness of each repertoire was evaluated using RTK rarefaction, the Chao1 estimator, and Recon v2.1 estimates of unobserved clonotypes. For all TCRbeta clonotypes obtained by the gDNA method from a handful of donors, generation probabilities were computed with OLGA. Drawn from immuneACCESS, this table holds only the in-frame rearrangements with V and J called that TCRdb kept. Clones are partly lost; checked studies trace under half to an unresolved V gene and leave the rest unexplained. V and J calls and clone size follow that table, whereas D and trimming were derived from the DNA. The sample includes approximately 2.5 million clones, with over 85% observed a single time. The ten biggest clones cover about 0.13% of the sample.

Healthy HIV-negative adults with no recently reported acute infections or vaccinations were included as donors. Every donor was a Caucasian adult residing in Nashville, Tennessee, USA. Magnetic negative selection was used to enrich CD4+ T cells, after which naive cells were positively selected on CD45RA and the negative fraction became the memory subset. Blood was obtained by leukapheresis, after which PBMCs were separated by Ficoll-Histopaque density gradient centrifugation and cryopreserved in liquid nitrogen vapor phase. Analytical flow cytometry was used to check the purity and quantity of every magnetically sorted T cell population. Genomic DNA was isolated from every sorted fraction and measured by UV absorbance on a Nanodrop 2000c.

The specimen was naive CD4+ T cells sorted from blood. Read against the paper, the sample's cell subset or site label means: CD45RA+ positively selected. The source of this sequence is a young man in good health. This chain is built from TRBV5-1 and TRBJ1-6, with an unclear D gene assignment. The DNA sequence follows: TGCGCCAGCAGCTTAGACGGCGAAGCTAATTCACCCCTCCACTTT. It codes for CASSLDGEANSPLHF. Reference TRBV5-1 and TRBJ1-6 proteins supply the regions before and after the CDR3; the full variable domain is: KAGVTQTPRYLIKTRGQQVTLSCSPISGHRSVSWYQQTPGQGLQFLFEYFSETQRNKGNFPGRFSGRQFSNSRSEMNVSTLELGDSALYLCASSLDGEANSPLHFGNGTRLTVT.